This entry lists 22 T cell receptor beta chains sequenced from one sample in a study of blood T cells in healthy people across ages. Next came a second PCR, run for about 7 to 12 cycles, which used a sample-barcoded 5' primer along with a J-beta primer mix. TCRdb re-analysed the 5' RACE reads in MiXCR, keeping a single row per CDR3 protein. The data hold over 950,000 distinct CDR3 sequences, with more than 30% observed a single time. Sequencing was performed on blood. The receptors originated from a man younger than 35 in good health.

This clonotype was seen at least ten times. V gene TRBV4-2 combines with J gene TRBJ1-2; D is undetermined. Germline V gives CDR1 LGHNA, CDR2 YNFKEQ. The CDR3 length is 12 residues. V was shortened by 0 bases and J by 6 bases, with 5 bases between the two germline ends. The CDR3 DNA is TGTGCCAGCAGCCAAGACCAGAATGGCTACACCTTC. Protein: CASSQDQNGYTF.

A note on this clonotype: An end of the junction does not agree with germline; a read error may underlie this. J is TRBJ2-3 and V is TRBV7-9; no definite D call. Looked up from germline, CDR1 is SEHNR and CDR2 is FQNEAQ (reference sequence). There are 14 residues in the CDR3. The CDR3 protein is CARSFSPYADTQYF. DNA for the CDR3: TGTGCCCGCAGCTTTTCCCCCTATGCAGATACGCAGTATTTT. Full variable domain (rest looked up from reference TRBV7-9 and TRBJ2-3): DTGVSQNPRHKITKRGQNVTFRCDPISEHNRLYWYRQTLGQGPEFLTYFQNEAQLEKSRLLSDRFSAERPKGSFSTLEIQRTEQGDSAMYLCARSFSPYADTQYFGPGTRLTVL.

The sample holds a few counts of this clonotype. The rearrangement joins TRBV11-3 to TRBJ1-4, with D uncertain. The germline CDR1 and CDR2 sequences are SGHNT and YENEEA. V gave up 4 bases and J gave up 3 bases, with 6 bases separating them. This CDR3 region has 13 residues. The CDR3 is CASSSDPNEKLFF. The CDR3 DNA is TGTGCCAGCAGCTCAGATCCTAATGAAAAACTGTTTTTT.

Only a few counts were recorded for this clonotype. This chain joins TRBV29-1 and TRBJ2-1, with D perhaps matching TRBD1 or TRBD2 (5 bases each). CDR1 and CDR2 from the germline V gene are SQVTM and ANQGSEA. This CDR3 has 15 amino acids. V lost 0 bases and J lost 10, with 19 bases in between. The CDR3 spells CSVEDSDSGLGEQFF. CDR3 DNA: TGCAGCGTTGAAGACTCCGACAGCGGATTGGGGGAGCAGTTCTTC.

Points on this clonotype: In this CDR3 the conserved last residue, phenylalanine or tryptophan, is missing, so a read error is likely. It is unclear where the CDR3 begins or ends on the DNA, so no DNA is shown, and the CDR3 is as TCRdb lists it. This chain joins TRBV7-9 and TRBJ2-1; no DNA check was done on the table's D call, TRBD2. The CDR3 is 14 residues long, ends included. The germline gives CDR1 SEHNR, CDR2 FQNEAQ (reference sequence). The CDR3 region is CASRSQGEGYTFGS.

The chain joins TRBV6-6 to TRBJ2-2, with D hard to call. Germline V gene data show CDR1 as MNHNY and CDR2 as SVGAGI (reference sequence). V was shortened by 6 bases and J by 5 bases, with 7 bases between the two germline ends. The CDR3 contains 12 residues. The CDR3 DNA is TGTGCCAGCAGAACGGCTACCGGGGAGCTGTTTTTT. Its protein is CASRTATGELFF.

The V and J genes are TRBV20-1 and TRBJ2-1; 11 bases are shared with TRBD2. Trimming removed 0 bases from V and 7 bases from J; junction bases left unmatched: 5. Germline V gene data show CDR1 as DFQATT and CDR2 as SNEGSKA (reference sequence). The length of the CDR3 is 15 residues. CDR3 residues: CSARDSGGARNEQFF. CDR3 sequence (DNA): TGCAGTGCTAGAGATAGCGGGGGGGCCAGGAATGAGCAGTTCTTC.

The chain is built from TRBV5-1 and TRBJ1-2; D gene unclear. Germline values: CDR1 SGHRS, CDR2 YFSETQ. The V and J ends lost 2 bases and 7 bases respectively, with 12 bases between them. The CDR3 runs 13 residues. In DNA, the CDR3 is TGCGCCAGCAGCTTCGCCAGCCGTCGTGGCTACACCTTC. It is translated as CASSFASRRGYTF.

This clonotype was observed a few times. The chain has TRBV7-2 and TRBJ1-6; D ambiguous. This CDR3 has 15 amino acids. Per germline, CDR1 SGHTA and CDR2 FQGNSA. V dropped 6 bases and J dropped 0 bases, with 9 bases sitting between them. CDR3 in amino acids: CASRPVRSYNSPLHF. CDR3 nucleotide sequence: TGTGCCAGCAGACCGGTCCGCTCCTATAATTCACCCCTCCACTTT.

Ten or more counts support this clonotype. V usage is TRBV29-1 and J usage is TRBJ2-3; D tentatively fits TRBD1 or TRBD2 (5 bases each). Germline assignment: CDR1 SQVTM and CDR2 ANQGSEA. Trimming cost V 4 bases and J 1 base, with 9 bases left between them. CDR3 size: 13 residues. CDR3 protein: CSVGMGGTDTQYF. The CDR3 DNA sequence: TGCAGCGTTGGTATGGGGGGCACAGATACGCAGTATTTT.

The genes are TRBV6-2 or TRBV6-3 and TRBJ1-1, with a weak D call TRBD1 (5 bases). The CDR3 runs 18 residues. V gave up 4 bases and J gave up 5 bases, with 26 bases separating them. CDR1 is MNHEY, CDR2 SVGEGT, per germline. CDR3 in amino acids: CASSFNPLDNGVGTEAFF. The CDR3 DNA reads TGTGCCAGCAGTTTTAACCCGTTGGACAATGGGGTTGGAACTGAAGCTTTCTTT.

The chain recombines TRBV7-2 with TRBJ1-4; no reliable D call. Trimming left V 5 bases short and J 8 bases short, with 12 bases between. CDR3 size: 13 residues. Germline assignment: CDR1 SGHTA and CDR2 FQGNSA. Here the CDR3 reads CASSPSGGEKLFF. The CDR3 DNA reads as TGTGCCAGCAGCCCCAGTGGTGGGGAAAAACTGTTTTTT.

This clonotype showed up just a few times. The CDR3 DNA follows: TGTGCCAGCAGGCCTGGGGCTAGCGGGGGGTCCTACAATGAGCAGTTCTTC. It translates to CASRPGASGGSYNEQFF. The rearrangement joins TRBV7-6 to TRBJ2-1; 11 nucleotides match TRBD2. Germline V CDR1 and CDR2: SGHVS, FNYEAQ. The CDR3 is 17 residues long. J gave up 1 base and V 6 bases, and 8 bases lay outside the gene matches.

This clonotype was counted between two and nine times. The J gene is TRBJ1-2, the V gene TRBV5-1; a possible D gene is TRBD1 (6 bases). V gave up 5 bases and J gave up 5 bases, with 16 bases separating them. Germline-derived CDR1 and CDR2 are SGHRS and YFSETQ. CDR3 length: 14 residues. Here the CDR3 reads CASRLQTGSYGYTF. CDR3 DNA sequence: TGCGCCAGCAGGTTGCAGACAGGAAGTTATGGCTACACCTTC. The complete variable domain, with remaining parts taken from reference TRBV5-1 and TRBJ1-2, reads KAGVTQTPRYLIKTRGQQVTLSCSPISGHRSVSWYQQTPGQGLQFLFEYFSETQRNKGNFPGRFSGRQFSNSRSEMNVSTLELGDSALYLCASRLQTGSYGYTFGSGTRLTVV.

The chain employs TRBV7-9 and TRBJ2-5; TRBD2 matches at 9 bases. The germline CDR1 and CDR2 sequences are SEHNR and FQNEAQ (reference sequence). V shed 3 bases, J shed 2 bases, and the junction held 4 bases outside the gene matches. The CDR3 runs 15 residues. The CDR3 reads CASSFETSGQETQYF. DNA for the CDR3: TGTGCCAGCAGCTTTGAGACTAGCGGACAAGAGACCCAGTACTTC.

This clonotype was counted between two and nine times. The chain recombines TRBV10-3 with TRBJ2-3; D unclear. Germline V gene sequence: CDR1 ENHRY, CDR2 SYGVKD. V was cut by 7 bases and J by 0 bases, with 14 bases left in between. The CDR3 runs 15 residues. The CDR3 nucleotides read TGTGCCATCAACCCAGAGACAACTAGCACAGATACGCAGTATTTT. This encodes CAINPETTSTDTQYF.

The rearrangement links TRBV12-3 or TRBV12-4 to TRBJ1-2, with 10 bases matching TRBD1. The CDR3 runs to 15 residues. The junction had 7 bases not matched to a gene; V was cut back by 6 bases and J by 3 bases. CDR3 sequence (DNA): TGTGCCAGCAGAATCACAGGGACAGGGGACTATGGCTACACCTTC. Translation gives CASRITGTGDYGYTF.

This clonotype was seen ten or more times. The chain combines TRBV4-3 with TRBJ1-5; the match to TRBD1 covers 9 bases. Germline CDR1 LGHNA, CDR2 YSLEER. The CDR3 totals 17 residues. Trimming took 0 bases from V and 6 from J; bases not matched to a gene: 9. The CDR3 region is CASSQDRGQGLSQPQHF. In nucleotides, the CDR3 is TGCGCCAGCAGCCAAGATCGAGGACAGGGGTTGAGTCAGCCCCAGCATTTT.

This clonotype was detected only a few times. V and J are TRBV10-3 and TRBJ1-2; D might be TRBD1 (6 bases). Germline-derived CDR1 and CDR2 are ENHRY and SYGVKD. With 6 bases removed from V and 6 bases from J, the gap between germline ends came to 14 bases. This CDR3 spans 13 amino acids. The CDR3 protein is CAIRPGTKDGYTF. CDR3 sequence (DNA): TGTGCCATCAGGCCCGGGACAAAAGATGGCTACACCTTC.

The sample holds a few counts of this clonotype. The chain couples TRBV25-1 to TRBJ2-1; the D gene is possibly TRBD1 (6 bases). Germline CDR1 MGHDK, CDR2 SYGVNS. The CDR3 runs to 13 residues. V was cut by 1 base and J by 7 bases, with 8 bases left in between. The CDR3 here is CASSEFQGNEQFF. CDR3 in DNA: TGTGCCAGCAGTGAATTTCAGGGGAATGAGCAGTTCTTC.

This chain's CDR3 is CASSYVTGNTEAFF. The DNA of the CDR3 is TGTGCCAGCAGCTACGTGACGGGGAACACTGAAGCTTTCTTT. V gene TRBV6-5 combines with J gene TRBJ1-1, with unresolved D. The CDR3 spans 14 residues. Germline V gives CDR1 MNHEY, CDR2 SVGAGI. Deletions cut 6 bases from V and 1 base from J, with 12 bases between.

This clonotype was recorded a few times. The chain joins TRBV7-2 to TRBJ2-3; perhaps TRBD2 as D (6 bases). V was clipped by 5 bases and J by 3 bases, with 21 bases between them. Looked up from germline, CDR1 is SGHTA and CDR2 is FQGNSA. The CDR3 runs to 17 residues. CDR3 loop: CASSTSGEPHPTDTQYF. As DNA, the CDR3 is TGTGCCAGCAGCACGTCGGGGGAGCCTCACCCTACAGATACGCAGTATTTT.